A selection of T cell receptor beta chains follows, all from one sample in a study of cytomegalovirus exposure and HLA in healthy donors. Libraries were prepared by immunoSEQ multiplex PCR; TCRdb keeps only in-frame clonotypes and omits some of them. The sample yields over 150,000 clones, around 68% seen once. The sequenced material came from PBMCs. The source of these receptors is a middle-aged woman in good health and CMV-seropositive. CDR3s leave out the opening cysteine and the closing phenylalanine or tryptophan. A D gene is named only where the DNA matches it firmly.

>TRBJ2-5|TRBD2|TRBV7-2
ASSSGLAGQETQY
>TRBJ2-1|.|TRBV2
ASSTGPPSNEQF
>TRBJ2-1|.|TRBV6-6
ASLAPRPYNEQF
>TRBJ2-7|.|TRBV28
ASNLPGDHYEQY
>TRBJ2-5|.|TRBV5-1
ASSLARGTRFLD
>TRBJ1-1|.|TRBV5-6
ASSFGSTAPYTEAF
>TRBJ2-1|.|TRBV7-9
ASSLSGWAEQF
>TRBJ2-1|.|TRBV11-1
ASSLLSGGHEQF
>TRBJ2-7|.|TRBV21-1
ASSIEPRDRGYEQY
>TRBJ1-5|TRBD1|TRBV6-1
ASTKDRRSLQPQH
>TRBJ2-4|.|TRBV9
ASSGEAKNIQY
>TRBJ1-1|.|TRBV5-1
ASSFLQGTDTEAF
>TRBJ1-2|TRBD1|TRBV7-8
ASSSTGGCGYT
>TRBJ1-1|.|TRBV7-9
ASRSSRGPGITEAF
>TRBJ2-5|TRBD2|TRBV7-9
ASSGGLAMGETQY
>TRBJ1-1|.|TRBV7-3
ASSLHSGGGLAF
>TRBJ2-7|.|TRBV13
ASSLGRASEQY
>TRBJ2-3|TRBD2|TRBV19
ASSIDQPGLAGVLDTQY
>TRBJ2-3|TRBD1|TRBV2
ASSPGQISDTQY
>TRBJ1-5|.|TRBV28
ASSWEDLPRD
>TRBJ2-7|.|TRBV7-9
ASSLESLFYEQY
>TRBJ2-7|TRBD1|TRBV28
ASSLSGQIYEQY
>TRBJ1-2|TRBD1|TRBV28
ASSPDRHYGYT
>TRBJ1-6|.|TRBV5-1
ASSLSGASNSPLH
>TRBJ1-5|.|TRBV7-2
ASSPGVDPASEPQH
>TRBJ2-1|.|TRBV18
ASSLHRPPEGEQF
>TRBJ2-1|.|TRBV10-3
AISESFITGNEQF
>TRBJ1-5|.|TRBV18
ASSPRGQPQH
>TRBJ1-1|.|TRBV6-1
ASSEARQGGTEAF
>TRBJ1-1|.|TRBV9
ASSVEGGTEAF
>TRBJ2-1|TRBD1|TRBV10-3
AISGTGGDNEQF
>TRBJ1-1|TRBD1|TRBV4-1
ASSQGADRGNTEAF
>TRBJ1-2|TRBD1|TRBV4-2
ASSQESQGGYGYT
>TRBJ2-7|TRBD2|TRBV5-1
ASSLGLAGGHEQY
>TRBJ1-3|TRBD1|TRBV5-1
ASSLQGGLPGNTIY
>TRBJ2-7|.|TRBV29-1
SVVQGSLIE
>TRBJ2-5|TRBD1|TRBV5-4
ASSRRGIQETQY
>TRBJ2-1|.|TRBV4-3
ASSQEGAHSYNEQF
>TRBJ2-7|.|TRBV7-2
ASSLRGGTPWEQY
>TRBJ2-2|TRBD2|TRBV14
ASSAHPGLAEVGLGELF
>TRBJ1-2|.|TRBV29-1
SVAEHNYGYT
>TRBJ2-2|.|TRBV7-3
ASSFQGTTGELF
>TRBJ2-7|.|TRBV18
ASSPAGKGDEQY
>TRBJ2-1|TRBD2|TRBV7-2
ASILTSGISNEQF
>TRBJ2-1|TRBD2|TRBV10-3
AISERLAGTYSYNEQF